Following are 9 T cell receptor beta chains from one sample sequenced in a study of tumour-infiltrating T cells in Burkitt lymphoma. Sequenced by immunoSEQ multiplex PCR; TCRdb stores in-frame clones only, minus some. The data show nearly 3,000 clones, approximately 15% seen once. Specimen: tumor tissue. The source of these receptors is a human donor with Burkitt lymphoma.

This chain connects TRBV6-5 to TRBJ2-6; TRBD1 might be the D (5 bases). V gave up 2 bases and J gave up 6 bases, with 11 bases separating them. The germline CDR1 and CDR2 sequences are MNHEY and SVGAGI. The length of the CDR3 is 15 residues. The CDR3 loop reads CASSYGAGPANVLTF. The CDR3 bases are TGTGCCAGCAGTTACGGGGCAGGCCCGGCCAACGTCCTGACTTTC.

The chain joins TRBV30 to TRBJ1-1, with D uncertain. CDR3 length: 11 amino acids. Trimming removed 4 bases from V and 3 bases from J, with 6 bases in between. The V gene's germline CDR1 is GTSNPN and CDR2 SVGIG (reference sequence). The CDR3 nucleotides read TGTGCCTGGATCAGGTACACTGAAGCTTTCTTT. This sequence encodes CAWIRYTEAFF.

The chain employs TRBV27 and TRBJ1-2; D not certain. Trimming pared 2 bases from V and 7 bases from J, leaving 17 bases between. Germline V gene lookup returns CDR1 MNHEY and CDR2 SMNVEV (reference sequence). This CDR3 has 15 amino acids. This chain's CDR3 is CASSLLTPAVGGYTF. The CDR3 nucleotides read TGTGCCAGCAGTTTACTTACGCCGGCAGTGGGTGGCTACACCTTC.

This clone was observed a few times. The chain employs TRBV30 and TRBJ2-7; D may be TRBD1 (5 bases). V dropped 6 bases and J dropped 0 bases, with 15 bases sitting between them. The CDR3 is made up of 14 amino acids. The germline gives CDR1 GTSNPN, CDR2 SVGIG (reference sequence). The CDR3: CACLGADGSYEQYF. The CDR3 nucleotides are TGTGCCTGTCTTGGGGCCGATGGCTCCTACGAGCAGTACTTC.

This clone was seen a handful of times. The chain has TRBV6-1 and TRBJ2-5; 10 positions agree with TRBD1. Germline V gene data show CDR1 as MNHNS and CDR2 as SASEGT. The CDR3 spans 22 residues. V trimming: 0 bases; J trimming: 5 bases; junction bases outside the gene matches: 24. CDR3 bases: TGTGCCAGCAGTGAAGCTTTCGGGTGGACAGGGGGAAGGGGTGGTGTGCCCGAGACCCAGTACTTC. Protein: CASSEAFGWTGGRGGVPETQYF.

This clone has a handful of counts. This CDR3 reads CSARESQEQFF. CDR3 DNA: TGCAGTGCTAGAGAGAGTCAGGAGCAGTTCTTC. This chain joins TRBV20-1 and TRBJ2-1; no definite D call. Germline V gene lookup returns CDR1 DFQATT and CDR2 SNEGSKA (reference sequence). Trimming left V 0 bases short and J 10 bases short, with 7 bases between. The CDR3 is 11 amino acids.

The chain joins TRBV27 to TRBJ2-7, with 8 bases fitting TRBD1. This CDR3 region has 14 residues. In germline, CDR1 is MNHEY, CDR2 SMNVEV (reference sequence). Unmatched junction bases numbered 7, after V lost 7 bases and J lost 2 bases. DNA for the CDR3: TGTGCCAGCACATGGTCAGGGGGCACCTACGAGCAGTACTTC. Encoded protein: CASTWSGGTYEQYF.

This chain uses TRBV7-9 with TRBJ2-7, with D uncertain. This CDR3 has 13 amino acids. Germline-derived CDR1 and CDR2 are SEHNR and FQNEAQ (reference sequence). Trimming took 1 base from V and 3 from J, leaving 7 bases between them. The CDR3 loop reads CASSLVASYEQYF. CDR3 nucleotide sequence: TGTGCCAGCAGCTTAGTGGCTAGCTACGAGCAGTACTTC.

The V gene is TRBV11-2, the J gene TRBJ2-7; TRBD1 matches 7 bases. This CDR3 region has 14 residues. V shed 3 bases, J shed 1 base, and the junction held 3 bases outside the gene matches. The V gene's germline CDR1 is SGHAT and CDR2 FQNNGV. The DNA for the CDR3 is TGTGCCAGCAGCTTTGGGACAGCATCCTACGAGCAGTACTTC. Its translation is CASSFGTASYEQYF. Variable domain in full (rest from reference TRBV11-2 and TRBJ2-7): EAGVAQSPRYKIIEKRQSVAFWCNPISGHATLYWYQQILGQGPKLLIQFQNNGVVDDSQLPKDRFSAERLKGVDSTLKIQPAKLEDSAVYLCASSFGTASYEQYFGPGTRLTVT.